This T cell receptor beta chain is from a study of shared clonotypes between healthy human individuals. An even split of each subset's genomic DNA across several immunoSEQ plates was performed. On sorted subsets, replicate PCRs used 150 to 250 ng DNA, or 25,000 to 35,000 T cell genomes. Using immunoSEQ multiplex PCR, the repertoire was profiled, and TCRdb retains in-frame clones only, with some absent. The sample lists 950,000 to 1,200,000 clones; 70% to 80% were seen once. V lost 5 bases and J lost 8, with 18 bases in between. The length of the CDR3 is 15 residues. Germline V gene sequence: CDR1 MNHEY, CDR2 SMNVEV (reference sequence). To note about this clone: Its antigen is unknown.

Study-wide points: Among the subsets, naive ones generally showed larger estimated richness than memory ones.

The source is a man in his late teens or twenties in good health. Some clones in this sample may be carry-over from other donors' samples. The chain combines TRBV27 with TRBJ1-4, with unresolved D. Material: memory CD4+ T cells from PBMCs. Specified subset: CD45RA-negative fraction. The CDR3 loop reads CASSLNGWVSEKLFF. The CDR3 region has the DNA TGTGCCAGCAGTCTGAATGGGTGGGTGAGCGAAAAACTGTTTTTT.